These T cell receptor beta chains were read from a single sample in a study of blood T cells in healthy people across ages. TCRdb reanalysed the 5' RACE reads using MiXCR and keeps one entry per CDR3 protein. The profile covers around 800,000 distinct CDR3 sequences, with 46% appearing a single time and 15% to 20% taken by the ten largest. The source material was blood. These receptor sequences come from a man older than 75 in good health. Both conserved end residues are trimmed from each CDR3.

j_call | v_call | cdr3_aa
TRBJ1-1 | TRBV20-1 | SARGGVMNTEAF
TRBJ2-7 | TRBV11-1 | ASSLLGASGAPYEQY
TRBJ2-4 | TRBV7-6 | ASSPGTSGPSGIQY
TRBJ2-7 | TRBV27 | ASSSNSGSYEQY
TRBJ1-1 | TRBV19 | ASSYATGGGTEAF
TRBJ2-5 | TRBV6-2/TRBV6-3 | ASILGLAGGRETQY
TRBJ2-7 | TRBV20-1 | SAQDRPTYEQY
TRBJ2-7 | TRBV29-1 | SVKTGGVTYEQY
TRBJ1-2 | TRBV9 | ASSVVVPPRQGCYGYT
TRBJ2-7 | TRBV6-2/TRBV6-3 | ASRHYSNYEQY
TRBJ2-5 | TRBV20-1 | SARTPTSGRPETQY
TRBJ2-1 | TRBV6-6 | ASSYSRSGRANEQF
TRBJ2-2 | TRBV4-3 | ASSLYREDGELF
TRBJ2-1 | TRBV2 | ASSGQGRLAGVNNEQF
TRBJ2-7 | TRBV10-3 | AITPGQSYEQY
TRBJ2-7 | TRBV12-3/TRBV12-4 | ASSFIMGGRAHEQY
TRBJ2-1 | TRBV19 | ASSILGLAGSSYNEQF
TRBJ1-2 | TRBV6-2/TRBV6-3 | ASSPSGDWKGYT
TRBJ2-3 | TRBV30 | AWKIRGSTDTQY
- | TRBV7-2 | ASCLYGRDEQY
TRBJ2-3 | TRBV7-8 | ASSSPGNTDTQY
TRBJ2-1 | TRBV3-1 | ASSQEGQGVRNEQF
TRBJ2-5 | TRBV7-3 | ASSPTPTGKETQY
TRBJ2-5 | TRBV7-9 | ASSLSGTDQETQY
TRBJ2-1 | TRBV5-1 | ASSLSLGQGYEQF
TRBJ2-5 | TRBV9 | ASSAPRDLQETQY
TRBJ2-6 | TRBV11-2 | ASSLNRQGTRSGANVLT
TRBJ2-7 | TRBV7-2 | ASSNTFYEQY
TRBJ2-1 | TRBV20-1 | SARVTGKGDNEQF
TRBJ2-3 | TRBV28 | ASSSPLEGTQY
TRBJ2-1 | TRBV2 | ASKRVSVGSNEQF
TRBJ2-5 | TRBV12-3/TRBV12-4 | ASSSTSMETQY
TRBJ2-3 | TRBV20-1 | SASREWDTQY
TRBJ2-3 | TRBV2 | ASSAPMDPSTDTQY
TRBJ2-7 | TRBV20-1 | SASETYEQY
TRBJ1-5 | TRBV5-1 | ASSLGGGTELSNQPQH
TRBJ2-1 | TRBV4-1 | ASSQDPRGSSYNEQF
TRBJ2-7 | TRBV5-1 | ASRVGVEQY
TRBJ2-5 | TRBV7-2 | ASSLTSGGGETQY
TRBJ2-5 | TRBV5-1 | ASSLDSGEETQY
TRBJ2-6 | TRBV29-1 | SATASGANVLT
TRBJ2-1 | TRBV14 | ASSPLAGVPNEQF
TRBJ2-7 | TRBV7-2 | ASSLAGGQRYEQY
TRBJ1-6 | TRBV5-1 | ASSGDSRSPLH
TRBJ2-1 | TRBV15 | ATSRDPGTYNEQF
TRBJ2-5 | TRBV11-1 | ASSWRTAQETQY
TRBJ2-5 | TRBV5-1 | ASSPTGTGWETQY
TRBJ2-5 | TRBV6-2/TRBV6-3 | ASTARKGFETQY
TRBJ2-1 | TRBV20-1 | SAMDGSSYNEQF
TRBJ2-3 | TRBV7-2 | ASSLRGTSGGGTDTQY
TRBJ2-3 | TRBV6-2/TRBV6-3 | AAEGNTDTQY